This T cell receptor beta chain originates from a study of blood T cells in healthy people across ages. In terms of origin and age, donors were healthy Caucasian individuals from Russia aged about 6 to 90. Primed by a sample-barcoded 5' primer and a J-beta primer mix, a second PCR proceeded for roughly 7 to 12 cycles. Every cDNA was tagged by a template-switch adaptor with 12 random nucleotides. TCRdb reanalysed the 5' RACE reads using MiXCR and keeps one entry per CDR3 protein. The sample comprises 700,000 to 900,000 distinct CDR3 sequences, about 53% of which are singletons, and roughly two fifths rests with the top ten. After removal of 4 bases from V and 0 bases from J, the junction contained 8 bases not matched to a gene. The CDR3 has 16 residues. Per the germline V gene, CDR1 is KGHSH and CDR2 is LQKENI.

Specimen: blood. The clonotype was recovered from a man older than 75 in good health. The J gene is TRBJ1-1, the V gene TRBV18; 7 nucleotides agree with TRBD1. The CDR3 sequence is CASSLLPGQLNTEAFF. The CDR3 DNA follows: TGTGCCAGCTCACTATTACCGGGACAGCTGAACACTGAAGCTTTCTTT.